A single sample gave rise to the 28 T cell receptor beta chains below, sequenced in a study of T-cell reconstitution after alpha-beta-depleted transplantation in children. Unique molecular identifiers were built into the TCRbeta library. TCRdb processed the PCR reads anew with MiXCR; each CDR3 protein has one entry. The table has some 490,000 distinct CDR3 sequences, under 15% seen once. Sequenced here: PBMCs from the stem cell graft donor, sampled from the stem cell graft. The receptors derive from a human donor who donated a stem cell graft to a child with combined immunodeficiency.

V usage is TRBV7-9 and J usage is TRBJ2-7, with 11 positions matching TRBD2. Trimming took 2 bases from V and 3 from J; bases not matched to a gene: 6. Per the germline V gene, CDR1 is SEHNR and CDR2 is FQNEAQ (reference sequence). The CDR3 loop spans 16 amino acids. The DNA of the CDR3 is TGTGCCAGCAGCTTACCGACTAGCGGGACCTACTACGAGCAGTACTTC. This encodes CASSLPTSGTYYEQYF.

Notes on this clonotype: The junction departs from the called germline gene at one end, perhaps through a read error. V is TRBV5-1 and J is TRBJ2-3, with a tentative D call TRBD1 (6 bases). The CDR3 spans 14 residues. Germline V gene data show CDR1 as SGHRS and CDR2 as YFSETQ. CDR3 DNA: TGCACCAGCAGCTTGGTGGGGGCAACAGATACGCAGTATTTT. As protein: CTSSLVGATDTQYF.

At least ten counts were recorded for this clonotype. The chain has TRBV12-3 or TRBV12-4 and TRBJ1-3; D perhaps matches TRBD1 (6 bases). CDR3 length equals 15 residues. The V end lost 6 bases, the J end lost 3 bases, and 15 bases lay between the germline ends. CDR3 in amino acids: CASSPDRSYGNTIYF. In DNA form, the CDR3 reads TGTGCCAGCAGCCCCGACAGGAGTTATGGAAACACCATATATTTT.

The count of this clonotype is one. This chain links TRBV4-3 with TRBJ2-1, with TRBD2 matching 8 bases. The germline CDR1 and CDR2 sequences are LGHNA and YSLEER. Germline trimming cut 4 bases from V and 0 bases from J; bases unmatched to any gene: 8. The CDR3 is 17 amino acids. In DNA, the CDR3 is TGCGCCAGCAGCCGCCGGACTAGCACGAGCTCCTACAATGAGCAGTTCTTC. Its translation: CASSRRTSTSSYNEQFF.

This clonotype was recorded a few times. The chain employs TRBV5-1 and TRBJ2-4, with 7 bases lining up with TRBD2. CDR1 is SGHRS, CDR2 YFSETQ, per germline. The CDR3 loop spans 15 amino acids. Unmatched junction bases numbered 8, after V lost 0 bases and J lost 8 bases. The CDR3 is CASSLAGGKVDIQYF. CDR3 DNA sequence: TGCGCCAGCAGCTTGGCCGGGGGGAAAGTCGACATTCAGTACTTC.

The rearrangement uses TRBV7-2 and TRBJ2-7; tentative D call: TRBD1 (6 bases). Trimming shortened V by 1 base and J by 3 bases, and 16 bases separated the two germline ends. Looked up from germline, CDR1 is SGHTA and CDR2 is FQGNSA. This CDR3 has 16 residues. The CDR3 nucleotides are TGTGCCAGCAGCTTAGTAGTAGGGGGACCTTACTACGAGCAGTACTTC. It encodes CASSLVVGGPYYEQYF.

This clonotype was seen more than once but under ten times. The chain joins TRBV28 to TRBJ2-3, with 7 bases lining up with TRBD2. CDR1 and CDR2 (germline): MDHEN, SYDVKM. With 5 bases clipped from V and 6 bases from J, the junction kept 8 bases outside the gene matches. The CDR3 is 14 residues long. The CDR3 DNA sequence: TGTGCCAGCAGTCCGGACGGGGGGTTGGATACGCAGTATTTT. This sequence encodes CASSPDGGLDTQYF.

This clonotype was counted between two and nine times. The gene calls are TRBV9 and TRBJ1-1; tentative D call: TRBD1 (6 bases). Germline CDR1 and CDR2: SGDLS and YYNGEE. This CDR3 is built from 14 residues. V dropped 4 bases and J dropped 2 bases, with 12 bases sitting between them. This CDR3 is CASSTQGLNTEAFF. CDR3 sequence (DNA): TGTGCCAGCAGCACACAGGGACTAAACACTGAAGCTTTCTTT.

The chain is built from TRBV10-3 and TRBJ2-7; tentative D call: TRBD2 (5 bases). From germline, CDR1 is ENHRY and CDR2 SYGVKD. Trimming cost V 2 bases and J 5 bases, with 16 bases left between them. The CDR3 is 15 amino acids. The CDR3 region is CAISEVEPGGHEQYF. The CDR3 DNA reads TGTGCCATCAGTGAGGTGGAGCCAGGCGGGCACGAGCAGTACTTC.

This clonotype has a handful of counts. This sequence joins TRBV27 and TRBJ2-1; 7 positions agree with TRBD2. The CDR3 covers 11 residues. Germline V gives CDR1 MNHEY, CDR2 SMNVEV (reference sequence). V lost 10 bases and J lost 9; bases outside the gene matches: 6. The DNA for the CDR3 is TGTGCCACCGGCGGGGGATTTGAGCAGTTCTTC. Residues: CATGGGFEQFF.

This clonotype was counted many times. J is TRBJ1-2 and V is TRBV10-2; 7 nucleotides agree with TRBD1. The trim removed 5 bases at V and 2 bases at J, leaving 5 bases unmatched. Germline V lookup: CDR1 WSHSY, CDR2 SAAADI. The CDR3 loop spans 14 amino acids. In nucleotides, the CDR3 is TGCGCCAGCAGTCACGGGACAGCCAACTATGGCTACACCTTC. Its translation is CASSHGTANYGYTF.

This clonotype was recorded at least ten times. In nucleotides, the CDR3 is TGTGCCAGCAGTTTAAGTACATACAATGAGCAGTTCTTC. Amino acids: CASSLSTYNEQFF. The gene calls are TRBV12-3 or TRBV12-4 and TRBJ2-1; D is uncertain. Trimming left V 2 bases short and J 4 bases short, with 6 bases between. The CDR3 extends over 13 amino acids.

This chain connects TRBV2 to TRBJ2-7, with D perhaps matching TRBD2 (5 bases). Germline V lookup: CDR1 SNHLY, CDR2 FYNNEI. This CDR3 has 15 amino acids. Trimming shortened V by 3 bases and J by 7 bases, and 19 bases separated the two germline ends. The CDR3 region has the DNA TGTGCCAGCAGTGAGAGGGCATTGGGGTACTATGAGCAGTACTTC. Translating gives CASSERALGYYEQYF.

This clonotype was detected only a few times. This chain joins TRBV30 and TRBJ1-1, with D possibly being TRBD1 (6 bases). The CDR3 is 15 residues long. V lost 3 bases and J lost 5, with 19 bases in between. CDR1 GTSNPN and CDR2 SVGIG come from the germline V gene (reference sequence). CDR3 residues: CAWRMVWGAKTEAFF. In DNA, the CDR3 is TGTGCCTGGAGAATGGTATGGGGGGCAAAAACTGAAGCTTTCTTT.

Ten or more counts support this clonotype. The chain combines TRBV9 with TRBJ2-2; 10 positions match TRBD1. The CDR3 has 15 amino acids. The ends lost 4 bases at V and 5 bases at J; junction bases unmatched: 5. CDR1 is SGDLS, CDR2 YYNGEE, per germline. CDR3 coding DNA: TGTGCCAGCAGCCCCTGGGACAGGGGAACCGGGGAGCTGTTTTTT. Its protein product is CASSPWDRGTGELFF. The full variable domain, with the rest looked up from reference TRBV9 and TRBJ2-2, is DSGVTQTPKHLITATGQRVTLRCSPRSGDLSVYWYQQSLDQGLQFLIQYYNGEERAKGNILERFSAQQFPDLHSELNLSSLELGDSALYFCASSPWDRGTGELFFGEGSRLTVL.

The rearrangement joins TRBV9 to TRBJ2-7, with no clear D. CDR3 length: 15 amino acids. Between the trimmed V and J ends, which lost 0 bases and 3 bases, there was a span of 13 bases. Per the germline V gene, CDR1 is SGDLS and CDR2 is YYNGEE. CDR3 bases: TGTGCCAGCAGCGTAGCGTATGCAGCATACTACGAGCAGTACTTC. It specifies CASSVAYAAYYEQYF.

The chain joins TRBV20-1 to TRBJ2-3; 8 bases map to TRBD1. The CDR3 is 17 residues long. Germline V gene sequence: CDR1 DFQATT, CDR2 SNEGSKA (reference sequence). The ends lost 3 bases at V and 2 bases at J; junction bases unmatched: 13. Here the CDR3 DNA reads TGCAGTGCTAGCGGACAGGGAAGGACGGGGATCACAGATACGCAGTATTTT. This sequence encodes CSASGQGRTGITDTQYF.

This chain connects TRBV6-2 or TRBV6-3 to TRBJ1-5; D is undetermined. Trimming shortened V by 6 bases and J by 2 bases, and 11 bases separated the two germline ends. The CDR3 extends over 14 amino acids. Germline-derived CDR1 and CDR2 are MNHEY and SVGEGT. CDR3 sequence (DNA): TGTGCCAGCAGAGAGATTGTCCGCAATCAGCCCCAGCATTTT. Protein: CASREIVRNQPQHF.

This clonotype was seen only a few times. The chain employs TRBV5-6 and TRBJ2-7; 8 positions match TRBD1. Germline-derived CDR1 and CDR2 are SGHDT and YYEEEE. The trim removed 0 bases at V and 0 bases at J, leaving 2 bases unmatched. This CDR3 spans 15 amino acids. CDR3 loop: CASSLEDRDSYEQYF. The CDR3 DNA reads TGTGCCAGCAGCTTGGAGGACAGGGACTCCTACGAGCAGTACTTC.

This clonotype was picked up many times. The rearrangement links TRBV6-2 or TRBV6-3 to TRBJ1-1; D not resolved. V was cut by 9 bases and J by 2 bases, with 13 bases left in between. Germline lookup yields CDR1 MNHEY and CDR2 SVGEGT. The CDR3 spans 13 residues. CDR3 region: CASLDQLNTEAFF. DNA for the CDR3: TGTGCCAGTTTGGACCAACTAAACACTGAAGCTTTCTTT.

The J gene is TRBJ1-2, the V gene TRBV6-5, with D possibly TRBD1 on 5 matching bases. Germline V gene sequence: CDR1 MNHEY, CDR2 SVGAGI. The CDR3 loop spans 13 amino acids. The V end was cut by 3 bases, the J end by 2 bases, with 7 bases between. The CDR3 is CASSYGGNYGYTF. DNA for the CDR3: TGTGCCAGCAGTTATGGGGGGAACTATGGCTACACCTTC.

CDR3 DNA sequence: TGTGCCAGCAGTTACTCCTGGGACAGCACCTACGAGCAGTACTTC. As protein: CASSYSWDSTYEQYF. The genes are TRBV6-5 and TRBJ2-7; 7 bases align to TRBD1. Looked up from germline, CDR1 is MNHEY and CDR2 is SVGAGI. The CDR3 totals 15 residues. The V segment lost 0 bases and the J segment 2 bases; nucleotides outside the gene matches: 4.

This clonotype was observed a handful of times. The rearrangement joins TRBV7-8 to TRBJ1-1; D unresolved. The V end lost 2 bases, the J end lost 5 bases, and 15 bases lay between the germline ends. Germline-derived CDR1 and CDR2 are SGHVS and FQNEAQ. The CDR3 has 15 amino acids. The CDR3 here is CASSLREPPGTEAFF. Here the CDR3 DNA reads TGTGCCAGCAGCTTAAGGGAACCCCCTGGGACTGAAGCTTTCTTT.

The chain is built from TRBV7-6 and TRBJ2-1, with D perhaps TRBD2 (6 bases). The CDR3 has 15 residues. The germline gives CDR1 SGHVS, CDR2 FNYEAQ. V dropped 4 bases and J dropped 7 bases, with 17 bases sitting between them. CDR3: CASSSSSDFLNEQFF. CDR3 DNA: TGTGCCAGCAGCTCGTCTAGCGACTTTTTAAATGAGCAGTTCTTC. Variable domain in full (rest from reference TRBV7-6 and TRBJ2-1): GAGVSQSPRYKVTKRGQDVALRCDPISGHVSLYWYRQALGQGPEFLTYFNYEAQQDKSGLPNDRFSAERPEGSISTLTIQRTEQRDSAMYRCASSSSSDFLNEQFFGPGTRLTVL.

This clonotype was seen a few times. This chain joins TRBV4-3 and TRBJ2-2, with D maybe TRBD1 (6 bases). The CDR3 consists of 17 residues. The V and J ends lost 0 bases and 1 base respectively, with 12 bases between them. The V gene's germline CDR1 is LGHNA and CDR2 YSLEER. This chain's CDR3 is CASSQDHEGENTGELFF. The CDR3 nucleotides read TGCGCCAGCAGCCAAGATCACGAGGGGGAGAACACCGGGGAGCTGTTTTTT.

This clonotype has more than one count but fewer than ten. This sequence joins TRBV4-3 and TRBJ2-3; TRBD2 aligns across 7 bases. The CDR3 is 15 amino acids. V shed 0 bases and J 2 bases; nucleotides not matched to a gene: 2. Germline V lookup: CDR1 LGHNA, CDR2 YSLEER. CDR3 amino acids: CASSQELADTDTQYF. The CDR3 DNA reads TGCGCCAGCAGCCAAGAGCTAGCGGACACAGATACGCAGTATTTT.

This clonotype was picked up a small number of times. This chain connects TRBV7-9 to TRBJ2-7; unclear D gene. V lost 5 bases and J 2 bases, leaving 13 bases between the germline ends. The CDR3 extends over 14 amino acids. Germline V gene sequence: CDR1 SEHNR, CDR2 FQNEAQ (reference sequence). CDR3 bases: TGTGCCAGCAGCCTGGCACTATACCCCTACGAGCAGTACTTC. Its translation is CASSLALYPYEQYF.

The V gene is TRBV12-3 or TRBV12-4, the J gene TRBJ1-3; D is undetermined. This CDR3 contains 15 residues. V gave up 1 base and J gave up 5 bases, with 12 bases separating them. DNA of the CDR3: TGTGCCAGCAGTTTAGGGCGGCAGAGTCGAAACACCATATATTTT. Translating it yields CASSLGRQSRNTIYF.